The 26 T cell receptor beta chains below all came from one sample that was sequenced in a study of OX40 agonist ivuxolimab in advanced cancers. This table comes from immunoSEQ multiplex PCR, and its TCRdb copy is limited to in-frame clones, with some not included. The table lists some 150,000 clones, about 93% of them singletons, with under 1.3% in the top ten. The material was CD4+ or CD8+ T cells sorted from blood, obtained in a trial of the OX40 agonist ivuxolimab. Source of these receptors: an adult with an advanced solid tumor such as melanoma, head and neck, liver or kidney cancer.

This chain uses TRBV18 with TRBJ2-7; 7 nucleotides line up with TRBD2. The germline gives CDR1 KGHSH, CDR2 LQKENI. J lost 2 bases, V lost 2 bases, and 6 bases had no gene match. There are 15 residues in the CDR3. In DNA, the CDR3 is TGTGCCAGCTCACCAGGGGGGGGTCCGGCCTACGAGCAGTACTTC. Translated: CASSPGGGPAYEQYF.

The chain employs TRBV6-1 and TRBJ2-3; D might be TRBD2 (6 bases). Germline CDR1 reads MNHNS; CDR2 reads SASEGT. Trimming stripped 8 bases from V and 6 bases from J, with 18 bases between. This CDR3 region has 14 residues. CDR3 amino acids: CASLPYGSRDTQYF. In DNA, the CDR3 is TGTGCCAGCCTCCCCTACGGGAGTAGGGATACGCAGTATTTT.

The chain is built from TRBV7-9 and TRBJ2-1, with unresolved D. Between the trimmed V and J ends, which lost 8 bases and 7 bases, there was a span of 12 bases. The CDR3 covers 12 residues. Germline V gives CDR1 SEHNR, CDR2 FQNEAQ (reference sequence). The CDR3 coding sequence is TGTGCCAGCGCCTCAAACGGTAATGAGCAGTTCTTC. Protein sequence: CASASNGNEQFF.

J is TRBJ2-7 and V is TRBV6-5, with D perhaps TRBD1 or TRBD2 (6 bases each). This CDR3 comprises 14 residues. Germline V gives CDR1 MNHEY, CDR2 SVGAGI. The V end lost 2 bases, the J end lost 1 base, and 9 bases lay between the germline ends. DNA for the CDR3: TGTGCCAGCAGTTACCGGGGGACATCCTACGAGCAGTACTTC. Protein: CASSYRGTSYEQYF.

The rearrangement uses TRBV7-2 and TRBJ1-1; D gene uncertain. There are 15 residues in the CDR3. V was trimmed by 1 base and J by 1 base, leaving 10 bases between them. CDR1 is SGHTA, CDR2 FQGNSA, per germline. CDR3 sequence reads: CASSLDPYGNTEAFF. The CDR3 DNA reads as TGTGCCAGCAGCTTAGACCCTTACGGGAACACTGAAGCTTTCTTT. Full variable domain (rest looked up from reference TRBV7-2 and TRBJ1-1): GAGVSQSPSNKVTEKGKDVELRCDPISGHTALYWYRQSLGQGLEFLIYFQGNSAPDKSGLPSDRFSAERTGGSVSTLTIQRTQQEDSAVYLCASSLDPYGNTEAFFGQGTRLTVV.

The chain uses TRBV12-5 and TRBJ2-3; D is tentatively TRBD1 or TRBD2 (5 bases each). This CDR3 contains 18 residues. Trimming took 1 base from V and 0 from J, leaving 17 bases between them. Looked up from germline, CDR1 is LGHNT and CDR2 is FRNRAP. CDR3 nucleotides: TGTGCTAGTGGTTTGGCCTATACCGGGACGGCTAGCACAGATACGCAGTATTTT. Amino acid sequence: CASGLAYTGTASTDTQYF. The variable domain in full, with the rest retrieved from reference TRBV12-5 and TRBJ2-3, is DARVTQTPRHKVTEMGQEVTMRCQPILGHNTVFWYRQTMMQGLELLAYFRNRAPLDDSGMPKDRFSAEMPDATLATLKIQPSEPRDSAVYFCASGLAYTGTASTDTQYFGPGTRLTVL.

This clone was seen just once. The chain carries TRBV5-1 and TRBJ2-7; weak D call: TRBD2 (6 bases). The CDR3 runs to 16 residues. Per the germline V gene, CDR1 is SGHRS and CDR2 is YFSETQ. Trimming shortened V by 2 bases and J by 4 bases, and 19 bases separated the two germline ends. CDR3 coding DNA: TGCGCCAGCAGCTTTGGCAATCCAATAGCGGTATACGAGCAGTACTTC. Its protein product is CASSFGNPIAVYEQYF.

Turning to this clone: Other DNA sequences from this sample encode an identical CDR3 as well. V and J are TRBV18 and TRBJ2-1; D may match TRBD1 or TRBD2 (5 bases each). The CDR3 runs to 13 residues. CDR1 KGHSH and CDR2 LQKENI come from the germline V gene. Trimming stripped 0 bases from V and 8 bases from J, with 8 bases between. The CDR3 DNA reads TGTGCCAGCTCACCACCCGGGGCCGATGAGCAGTTCTTC. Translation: CASSPPGADEQFF.

As DNA, the CDR3 is TGTGCCAGCAAAAGCACAGGTTCTTCATATAGCAATCAGCCCCAGCATTTT. This encodes CASKSTGSSYSNQPQHF. The chain couples TRBV5-8 to TRBJ1-5; perhaps TRBD1 as D (5 bases). V was pared by 6 bases and J by 0 bases, with 19 bases between. CDR1 SGHTS and CDR2 YDEGEE come from the germline V gene. This CDR3 region has 17 residues.

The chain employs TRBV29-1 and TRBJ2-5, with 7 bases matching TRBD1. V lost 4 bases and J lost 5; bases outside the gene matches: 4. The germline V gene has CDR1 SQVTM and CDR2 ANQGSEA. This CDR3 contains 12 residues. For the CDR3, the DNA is TGCAGCGTTGTAACAGGGGTGGAGACCCAGTACTTC. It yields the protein CSVVTGVETQYF.

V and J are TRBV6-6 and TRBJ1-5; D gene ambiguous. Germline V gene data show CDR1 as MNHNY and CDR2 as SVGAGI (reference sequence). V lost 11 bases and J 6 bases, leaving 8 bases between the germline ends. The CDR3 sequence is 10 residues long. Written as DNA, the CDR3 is TGTGCCGCTGGCCGTCAGCCCCAGCATTTT. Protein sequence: CAAGRQPQHF.

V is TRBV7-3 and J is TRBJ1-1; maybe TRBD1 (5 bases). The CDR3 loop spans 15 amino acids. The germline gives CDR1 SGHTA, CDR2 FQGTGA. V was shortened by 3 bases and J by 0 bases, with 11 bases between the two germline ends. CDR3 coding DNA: TGTGCCAGCAGCTTTCTAGGGGCCATGAACACTGAAGCTTTCTTT. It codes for CASSFLGAMNTEAFF.

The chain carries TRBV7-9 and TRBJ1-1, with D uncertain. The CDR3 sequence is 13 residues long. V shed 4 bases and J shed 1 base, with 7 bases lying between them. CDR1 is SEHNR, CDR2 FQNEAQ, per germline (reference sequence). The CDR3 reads CASSSQPNTEAFF. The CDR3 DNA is TGTGCCAGCAGCTCCCAACCGAACACTGAAGCTTTCTTT. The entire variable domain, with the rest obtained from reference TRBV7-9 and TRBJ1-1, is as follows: DTGVSQNPRHKITKRGQNVTFRCDPISEHNRLYWYRQTLGQGPEFLTYFQNEAQLEKSRLLSDRFSAERPKGSFSTLEIQRTEQGDSAMYLCASSSQPNTEAFFGQGTRLTVV.

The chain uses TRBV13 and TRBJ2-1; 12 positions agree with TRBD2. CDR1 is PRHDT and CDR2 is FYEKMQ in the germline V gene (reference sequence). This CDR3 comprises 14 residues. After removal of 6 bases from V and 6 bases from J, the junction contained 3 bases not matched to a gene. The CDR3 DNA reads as TGTGCCAGCAGGCTAGCGGGAGGGCCCAATGAGCAGTTCTTC. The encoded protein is CASRLAGGPNEQFF. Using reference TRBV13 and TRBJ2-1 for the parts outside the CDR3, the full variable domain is AAGVIQSPRHLIKEKRETATLKCYPIPRHDTVYWYQQGPGQDPQFLISFYEKMQSDKGSIPDRFSAQQFSDYHSELNMSSLELGDSALYFCASRLAGGPNEQFFGPGTRLTVL.

The CDR3 DNA reads as TGTGCCAGCAGCTTAGGATCCCTCCGATACGAGCAGTACTTC. Protein sequence: CASSLGSLRYEQYF. This chain uses TRBV7-8 with TRBJ2-7; D is uncertain. V lost 1 base and J 4 bases, leaving 11 bases between the germline ends. The CDR3 totals 14 residues. Germline values: CDR1 SGHVS, CDR2 FQNEAQ. Using reference TRBV7-8 and TRBJ2-7 for the parts outside the CDR3, the full variable domain is GAGVSQSPRYKVAKRGQDVALRCDPISGHVSLFWYQQALGQGPEFLTYFQNEAQLDKSGLPSDRFFAERPEGSVSTLKIQRTQQEDSAVYLCASSLGSLRYEQYFGPGTRLTVT.

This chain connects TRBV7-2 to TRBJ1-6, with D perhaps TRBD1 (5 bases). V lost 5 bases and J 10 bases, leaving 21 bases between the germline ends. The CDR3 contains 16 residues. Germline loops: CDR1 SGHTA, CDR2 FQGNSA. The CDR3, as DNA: TGTGCCAGCAGCCGAACTCCAGAGGGGTGGCGGTCACCCCTCCACTTT. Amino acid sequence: CASSRTPEGWRSPLHF. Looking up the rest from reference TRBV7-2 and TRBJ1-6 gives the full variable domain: GAGVSQSPSNKVTEKGKDVELRCDPISGHTALYWYRQSLGQGLEFLIYFQGNSAPDKSGLPSDRFSAERTGGSVSTLTIQRTQQEDSAVYLCASSRTPEGWRSPLHFGNGTRLTVT.

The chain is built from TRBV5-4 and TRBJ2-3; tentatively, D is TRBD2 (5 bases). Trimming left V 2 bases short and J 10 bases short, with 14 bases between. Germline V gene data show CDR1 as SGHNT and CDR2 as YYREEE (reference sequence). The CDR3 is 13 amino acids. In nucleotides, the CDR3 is TGTGCCAGCAGCTTAGTCGGAGGCATGGCGCAGTATTTT. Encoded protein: CASSLVGGMAQYF. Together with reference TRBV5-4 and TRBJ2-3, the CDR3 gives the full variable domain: ETGVTQSPTHLIKTRGQQVTLRCSSQSGHNTVSWYQQALGQGPQFIFQYYREEENGRGNFPPRFSGLQFPNYSSELNVNALELDDSALYLCASSLVGGMAQYFGPGTRLTVL.

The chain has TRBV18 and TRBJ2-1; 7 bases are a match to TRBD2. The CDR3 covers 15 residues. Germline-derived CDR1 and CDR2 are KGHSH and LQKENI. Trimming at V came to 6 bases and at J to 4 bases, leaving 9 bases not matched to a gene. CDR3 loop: CASSPGLPGYNEQFF. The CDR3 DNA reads TGTGCCAGCTCGCCGGGACTACCCGGATACAATGAGCAGTTCTTC.

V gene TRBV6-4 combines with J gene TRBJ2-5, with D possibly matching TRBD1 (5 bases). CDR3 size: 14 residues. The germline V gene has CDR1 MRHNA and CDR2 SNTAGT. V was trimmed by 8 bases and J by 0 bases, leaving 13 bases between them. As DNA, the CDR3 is TGTGCCAGCCGAATCGACAGACACCAAGAGACCCAGTACTTC. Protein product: CASRIDRHQETQYF.

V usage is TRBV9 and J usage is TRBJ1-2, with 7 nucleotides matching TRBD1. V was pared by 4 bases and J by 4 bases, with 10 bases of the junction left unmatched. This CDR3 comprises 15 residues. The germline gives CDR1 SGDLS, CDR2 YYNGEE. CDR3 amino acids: CASSPEGQSFYGYTF. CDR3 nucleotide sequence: TGTGCCAGCAGCCCGGAGGGACAGAGTTTCTATGGCTACACCTTC.

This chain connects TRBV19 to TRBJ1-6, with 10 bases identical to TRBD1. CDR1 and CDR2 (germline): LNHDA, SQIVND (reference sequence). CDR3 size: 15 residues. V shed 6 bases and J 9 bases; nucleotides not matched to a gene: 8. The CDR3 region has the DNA TGTGCCAGTAGCCCAAGCCGACAGGGGGCTTCACCCCTCCACTTT. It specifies CASSPSRQGASPLHF.

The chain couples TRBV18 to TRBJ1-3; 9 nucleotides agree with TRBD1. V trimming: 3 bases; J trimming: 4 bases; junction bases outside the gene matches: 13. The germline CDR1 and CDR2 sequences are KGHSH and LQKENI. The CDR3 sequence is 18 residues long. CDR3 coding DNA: TGTGCCAGCTCACCGACGGGACAGGGAAGAATCTGGGGAAACACCATATATTTT. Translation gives CASSPTGQGRIWGNTIYF.

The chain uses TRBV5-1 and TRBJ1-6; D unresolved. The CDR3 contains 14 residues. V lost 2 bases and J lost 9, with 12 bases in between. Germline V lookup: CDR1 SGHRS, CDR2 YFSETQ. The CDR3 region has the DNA TGCGCCAGCAGCTTTCAGGCCGCTGGTTCACCCCTCCACTTT. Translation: CASSFQAAGSPLHF.

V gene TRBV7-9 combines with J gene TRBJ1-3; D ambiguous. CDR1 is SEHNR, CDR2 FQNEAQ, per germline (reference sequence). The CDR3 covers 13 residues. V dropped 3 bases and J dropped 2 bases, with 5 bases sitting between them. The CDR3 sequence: CASSLVAGNTIYF. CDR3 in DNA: TGTGCCAGCAGCTTGGTGGCTGGAAACACCATATATTTT.

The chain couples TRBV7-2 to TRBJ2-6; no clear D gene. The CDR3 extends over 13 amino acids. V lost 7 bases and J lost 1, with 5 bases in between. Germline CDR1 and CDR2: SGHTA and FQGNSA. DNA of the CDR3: TGTGCCAGCATCATATCTGGGGCCAACGTCCTGACTTTC. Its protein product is CASIISGANVLTF.

This CDR3 reads CASSWGAKNIQYF. CDR3 sequence (DNA): TGTGCCAGCAGTTGGGGGGCCAAAAACATTCAGTACTTC. The genes are TRBV28 and TRBJ2-4, with D perhaps assigned TRBD1 or TRBD2 (5 bases each). The CDR3 totals 13 residues. CDR1 and CDR2 (germline): MDHEN, SYDVKM. V lost 4 bases and J lost 1, with 5 bases in between.